A selection of T cell receptor beta chains follows, all from one sample in a study of molecular identifiers for immune sequencing clone quantification. TCRdb redid the calling of the PCR reads with MiXCR, one entry per CDR3 protein. The table shows about 320,000 distinct CDR3 sequences, with roughly 24% occurring only once. Sequencing was performed on naive CD8+ T cells from blood, with Jurkat cell RNA spiked in. The receptors originated from a human donor in good health. Some libraries in this study had Jurkat cell RNA spiked in. Both conserved end residues are part of each CDR3.

v_call cdr3_aa
TRBV4-1 CASSQEQGAYEQYF
TRBV5-1 CASSLRGGQQETQYF
TRBV19 CASSLGPWVNTEAFF
TRBV27 CASSPEGVWGTDTQYF
TRBV4-3 CASSLGGWGPDYEQYF
TRBV4-3 CASNQDLSGGLGRGTDTQYF
TRBV29-1 CSTHDGTYGYTF
TRBV7-9 CASSLAENYGYTF
TRBV29-1 CSVVGHQGADTQYF
TRBV9 CASSLPGGEAGAFF
TRBV27 CASSPYARTYEQYF
TRBV2 CASSPSVGGLGEQYF
TRBV4-1 CASSKGEPTEAFF
TRBV29-1 CSDRKNTEAFF
TRBV7-6 CASGPLAWSTYEQYF
TRBV7-2 CASSYLAGSGAQYF
TRBV11-2 CASSLAAEYNEQFF
TRBV11-3 CASSLEPTGELFF
TRBV24-1 CASRPGQGDNEQFF
TRBV6-5 CASSWMDTGELCF
TRBV20-1 CSTHGLAGVTDTQYF
TRBV24-1 CATSEQRGGEQFF
TRBV28 CASSSGLLLYEQYF
TRBV12-3/TRBV12-4 CASRIDRELIHEQYF
TRBV11-2 CASSPGAGVSPGELFF
TRBV14 CASSQGIRTGYPEAFF
TRBV9 CASSGTTPRGEKLFF
TRBV7-2 CASSLVREYSYEQYF
TRBV5-5 CASSGRLPNTGELFF
TRBV4-3 CASSQDRQGRGTDTQYF